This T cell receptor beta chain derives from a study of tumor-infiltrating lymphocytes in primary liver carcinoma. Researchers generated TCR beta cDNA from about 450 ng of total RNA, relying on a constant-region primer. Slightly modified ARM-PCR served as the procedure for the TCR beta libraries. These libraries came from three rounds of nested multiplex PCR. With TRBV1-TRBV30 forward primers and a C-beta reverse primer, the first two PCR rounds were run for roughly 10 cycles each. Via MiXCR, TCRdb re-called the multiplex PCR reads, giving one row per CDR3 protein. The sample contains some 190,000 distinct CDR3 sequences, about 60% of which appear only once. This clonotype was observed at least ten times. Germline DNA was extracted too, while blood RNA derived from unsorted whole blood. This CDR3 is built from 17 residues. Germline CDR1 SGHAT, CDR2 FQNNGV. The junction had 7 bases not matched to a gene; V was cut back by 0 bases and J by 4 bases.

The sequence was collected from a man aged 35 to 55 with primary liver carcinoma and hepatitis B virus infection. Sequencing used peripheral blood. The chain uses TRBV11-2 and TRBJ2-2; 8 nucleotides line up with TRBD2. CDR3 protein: CASSLDPTGGLTGELFF. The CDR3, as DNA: TGTGCCAGCAGCTTAGATCCTACGGGAGGGCTCACCGGGGAGCTGTTTTTT.